Below, 12 T cell receptor beta chains from the same sample are listed, as sequenced in a study of shared clonotypes between healthy human individuals. TCRdb's copy holds only in-frame clones and misses some; the assay was immunoSEQ multiplex PCR. The sample yields approximately 2,300,000 clones, around 93% seen once. Sequenced: naive CD4+ T cells from PBMCs. Subset denoted: CD45RA+ positively selected. The origin of the receptors is a man aged 18 to 30 in good health. Some clones in this sample may be carry-over from other donors' samples.

This clone turned up a few times. The rearrangement joins TRBV10-1 to TRBJ2-7; TRBD2 is a possible D gene (5 bases). The germline CDR1 and CDR2 sequences are WNHNN and SYGVQD (reference sequence). CDR3 length: 13 residues. With 11 bases removed from V and 1 base from J, the gap between germline ends came to 15 bases. The CDR3 DNA reads as TGCGCCCGCGAACAGCGGCATTCCTACGAGCAGTACTTC. It is translated as CAREQRHSYEQYF.

For the CDR3, the DNA is TGCGCCAGCAGCTCGGACCCCCAGGGTACCGGGTACGAGCAGTACTTC. Translated: CASSSDPQGTGYEQYF. V and J are TRBV5-1 and TRBJ2-7; D may be TRBD1 (5 bases). The CDR3 has 16 residues. V lost 3 bases and J lost 4, with 20 bases in between. In germline, CDR1 is SGHRS, CDR2 YFSETQ.

The rearrangement uses TRBV6-1 and TRBJ2-7; 7 positions match TRBD1. Losses at the gene ends were 7 bases for V and 2 bases for J; bases not matched to a gene: 8. This CDR3 is built from 14 residues. The germline CDR1 and CDR2 sequences are MNHNS and SASEGT. Written as DNA, the CDR3 is TGTGCCAGCAAAGTACAACAGGGGACCTACGAGCAGTACTTC. Encoded protein: CASKVQQGTYEQYF.

The chain joins TRBV15 to TRBJ2-1; a possible D gene is TRBD1 (6 bases). With 1 base removed from V and 6 bases from J, the gap between germline ends came to 16 bases. CDR1 and CDR2 (germline): LNHNV, YYDKDF (reference sequence). This CDR3 contains 16 residues. Here the CDR3 reads CATSRGPPGRGNEQFF. The DNA of the CDR3 is TGTGCCACCAGCAGAGGTCCGCCCGGCAGGGGCAATGAGCAGTTCTTC.

On this clone: The same CDR3 can be traced to other DNA sequences in this sample. The gene calls are TRBV5-1 and TRBJ1-2; a possible D gene is TRBD1 (6 bases). Germline lookup yields CDR1 SGHRS and CDR2 YFSETQ. The CDR3 sequence is 13 residues long. V lost 0 bases and J lost 7, with 10 bases in between. The CDR3 nucleotides read TGCGCCAGCAGCTTGGCCCAGGGGACTGGCTACACCTTC. It codes for CASSLAQGTGYTF.

The rearrangement links TRBV27 to TRBJ1-6; D ambiguous. In germline, CDR1 is MNHEY, CDR2 SMNVEV (reference sequence). The CDR3 extends over 14 amino acids. Trimming stripped 7 bases from V and 9 bases from J, with 16 bases between. The DNA of the CDR3 is TGTGCCAGCATCCATTCCAATCTCCCTTCACCCCTCCACTTT. Translating it yields CASIHSNLPSPLHF.

The J gene is TRBJ1-4, the V gene TRBV11-2; the match to TRBD1 covers 11 bases. The junction had 12 bases not matched to a gene; V was cut back by 4 bases and J by 8 bases. The germline gives CDR1 SGHAT, CDR2 FQNNGV. This CDR3 is 17 amino acids long. CDR3 coding DNA: TGTGCCAGCAGCTCCTTTCGGGACAGGGGGAGAGGAGAAAAACTGTTTTTT. Translating gives CASSSFRDRGRGEKLFF. The whole variable domain, filled in from reference TRBV11-2 and TRBJ1-4, reads EAGVAQSPRYKIIEKRQSVAFWCNPISGHATLYWYQQILGQGPKLLIQFQNNGVVDDSQLPKDRFSAERLKGVDSTLKIQPAKLEDSAVYLCASSSFRDRGRGEKLFFGSGTQLSVL.

The chain combines TRBV18 with TRBJ1-1; D may be TRBD1 (6 bases). Germline assignment: CDR1 KGHSH and CDR2 LQKENI. CDR3 length: 15 amino acids. V was clipped by 4 bases and J by 1 base, with 13 bases between them. CDR3 coding DNA: TGTGCCAGCTCACAAAACGCGGACAGGAACACTGAAGCTTTCTTT. This translates into CASSQNADRNTEAFF.

This clone was recorded a few times. CDR3 DNA sequence: TGTGCCAGCAGTCCCATGGACACTGAAGCTTTCTTT. Amino acid sequence: CASSPMDTEAFF. This sequence joins TRBV6-6 and TRBJ1-1, with D unclear. The V gene's germline CDR1 is MNHNY and CDR2 SVGAGI (reference sequence). The CDR3 has 12 residues. V lost 5 bases and J lost 3, with 7 bases in between.

This chain joins TRBV5-1 and TRBJ2-2; D uncertain. CDR3 length: 15 amino acids. Germline CDR1 SGHRS, CDR2 YFSETQ. V lost 2 bases and J 6 bases, leaving 14 bases between the germline ends. CDR3 nucleotides: TGCGCCAGCAGCTTTGGGCTCGCAGATGCCGGGGAGCTGTTTTTT. Protein product: CASSFGLADAGELFF.

The CDR3 coding sequence is TGTGCCAGCAGCTTAGCGCGGGACGGGGAGACCCAGTACTTC. It codes for CASSLARDGETQYF. This chain connects TRBV7-2 to TRBJ2-5, with TRBD2 as a possible D gene (6 bases). The V and J ends lost 0 bases and 5 bases respectively, with 10 bases between them. CDR1 and CDR2 (germline): SGHTA, FQGNSA. The CDR3 is 14 residues long.

In DNA form, the CDR3 reads TGTGCCAGCAGCCCGGGACAGGGCAGACACGAGCAGTACTTC. This codes for CASSPGQGRHEQYF. This chain connects TRBV5-6 to TRBJ2-7; 9 bases agree with TRBD1. V trimming: 4 bases; J trimming: 5 bases; junction bases outside the gene matches: 7. The germline gives CDR1 SGHDT, CDR2 YYEEEE. The CDR3 runs to 14 residues.